The source of this TCR beta chain is a study of spatial heterogeneity in lung cancer. General observations from the study: Alpha and beta chain coverage of tumor T cells was estimated at about 7.4% and 14%, respectively. In tumors, expanded intratumoral alpha and beta TCR counts tracked mutation counts.

Time point denoted: sample taken at primary tumor resection. Donors were under 90 untreated early-stage non-small cell lung cancer patients. Whole RNA was taken from tumor, nontumor lung or frozen PBMC; it was then sequenced unsorted. MiXCR, run by TCRdb on the 5' RACE reads, gives a single entry per CDR3 protein. The data contain 9,000 to 9,500 distinct CDR3 sequences, around 6.3% of them seen just once; the ten biggest clones take up 25% to 30%. The CDR3 totals 11 residues. Germline values: CDR1 SGHRS, CDR2 YFSETQ. V was shortened by 0 bases and J by 8 bases, with 2 bases between the two germline ends. This clonotype occurred once. Its antigen remains unidentified.

Sequencing was performed on lung tumor tissue, taken at surgery. The chain links TRBV5-1 to TRBJ2-2; no reliable D call. This clonotype originated in a male donor with early-stage non-small cell lung cancer. CDR3 region: CASSLEGELFF. DNA for the CDR3: TGCGCCAGCAGCTTGGAAGGGGAGCTGTTTTTT.